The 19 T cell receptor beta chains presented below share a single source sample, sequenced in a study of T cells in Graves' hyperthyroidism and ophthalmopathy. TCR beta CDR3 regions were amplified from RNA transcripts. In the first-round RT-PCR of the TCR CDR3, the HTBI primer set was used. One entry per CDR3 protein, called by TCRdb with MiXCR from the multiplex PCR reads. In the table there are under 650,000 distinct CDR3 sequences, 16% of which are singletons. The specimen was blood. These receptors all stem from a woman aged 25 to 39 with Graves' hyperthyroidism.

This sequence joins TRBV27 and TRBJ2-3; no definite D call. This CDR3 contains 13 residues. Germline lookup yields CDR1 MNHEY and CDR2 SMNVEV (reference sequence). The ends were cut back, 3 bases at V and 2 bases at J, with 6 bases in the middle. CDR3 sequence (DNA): TGTGCCAGCAGTTTCAGACACACAGATACGCAGTATTTT. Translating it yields CASSFRHTDTQYF.

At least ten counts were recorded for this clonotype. CDR3 residues: CASSPPSERDIQYF. As DNA, the CDR3 is TGTGCCAGCTCACCACCGTCGGAAAGGGACATTCAGTACTTC. The chain has TRBV18 and TRBJ2-4, with D uncertain. V was shortened by 0 bases and J by 8 bases, with 11 bases between the two germline ends. The CDR3 is 14 residues long. Germline V gives CDR1 KGHSH, CDR2 LQKENI.

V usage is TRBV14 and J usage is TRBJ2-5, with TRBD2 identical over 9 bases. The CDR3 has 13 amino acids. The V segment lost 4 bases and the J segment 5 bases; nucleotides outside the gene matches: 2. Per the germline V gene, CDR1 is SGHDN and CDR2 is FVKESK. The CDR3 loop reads CASSRGLAETQYF. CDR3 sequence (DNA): TGTGCCAGCAGCCGAGGACTAGCGGAGACCCAGTACTTC. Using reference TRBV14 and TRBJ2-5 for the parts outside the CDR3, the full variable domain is EAGVTQFPSHSVIEKGQTVTLRCDPISGHDNLYWYRRVMGKEIKFLLHFVKESKQDESGMPNNRFLAERTGGTYSTLKVQPAELEDSGVYFCASSRGLAETQYFGPGTRLLVL.

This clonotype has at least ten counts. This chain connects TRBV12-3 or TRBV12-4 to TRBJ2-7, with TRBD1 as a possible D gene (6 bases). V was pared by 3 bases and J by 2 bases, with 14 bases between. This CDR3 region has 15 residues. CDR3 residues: CASSFRRDNTYEQYF. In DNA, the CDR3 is TGTGCCAGCAGTTTCCGAAGGGACAATACCTACGAGCAGTACTTC.

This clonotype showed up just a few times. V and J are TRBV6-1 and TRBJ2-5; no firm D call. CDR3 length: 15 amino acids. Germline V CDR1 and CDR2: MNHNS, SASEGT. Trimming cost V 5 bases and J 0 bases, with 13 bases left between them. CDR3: CASSQFLSYQETQYF. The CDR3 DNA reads TGTGCCAGCAGTCAATTTCTGTCGTACCAAGAGACCCAGTACTTC.

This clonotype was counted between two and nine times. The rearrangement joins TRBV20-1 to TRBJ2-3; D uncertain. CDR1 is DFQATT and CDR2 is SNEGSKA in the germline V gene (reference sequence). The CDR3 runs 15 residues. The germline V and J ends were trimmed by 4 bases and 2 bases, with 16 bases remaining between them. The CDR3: CSAILWSDLTDTQYF. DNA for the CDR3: TGCAGTGCTATTCTTTGGTCGGACCTCACAGATACGCAGTATTTT.

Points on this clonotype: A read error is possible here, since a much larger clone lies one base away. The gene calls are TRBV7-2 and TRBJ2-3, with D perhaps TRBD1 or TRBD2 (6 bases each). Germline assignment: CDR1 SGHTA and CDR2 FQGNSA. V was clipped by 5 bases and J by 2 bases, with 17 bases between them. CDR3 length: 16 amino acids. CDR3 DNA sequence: TGTGCCAGCAGCCCGAACTGGAGGGGGGACACAGATACGCAGTATTTT. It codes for CASSPNWRGDTDTQYF.

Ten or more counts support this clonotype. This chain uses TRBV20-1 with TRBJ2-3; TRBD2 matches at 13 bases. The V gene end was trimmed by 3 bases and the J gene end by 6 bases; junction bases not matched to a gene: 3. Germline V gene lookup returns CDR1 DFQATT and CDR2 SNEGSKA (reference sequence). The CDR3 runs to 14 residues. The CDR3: CSASSTSGRDTQYF. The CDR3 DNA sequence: TGCAGTGCTAGTTCGACTAGCGGGAGGGATACGCAGTATTTT.

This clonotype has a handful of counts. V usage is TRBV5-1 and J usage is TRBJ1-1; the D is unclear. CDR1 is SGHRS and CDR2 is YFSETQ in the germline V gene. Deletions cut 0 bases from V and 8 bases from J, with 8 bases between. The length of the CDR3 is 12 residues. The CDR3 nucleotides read TGCGCCAGCAGCTTGGGCACAGAAGAAGCTTTCTTT. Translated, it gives CASSLGTEEAFF. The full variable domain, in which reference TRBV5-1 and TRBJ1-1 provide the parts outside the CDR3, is KAGVTQTPRYLIKTRGQQVTLSCSPISGHRSVSWYQQTPGQGLQFLFEYFSETQRNKGNFPGRFSGRQFSNSRSEMNVSTLELGDSALYLCASSLGTEEAFFGQGTRLTVV.

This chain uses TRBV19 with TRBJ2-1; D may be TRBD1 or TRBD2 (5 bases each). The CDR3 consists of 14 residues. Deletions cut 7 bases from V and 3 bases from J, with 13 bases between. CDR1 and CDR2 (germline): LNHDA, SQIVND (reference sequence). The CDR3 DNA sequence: TGTGCCAGTACTGGGACGGAAGTCTACAATGAGCAGTTCTTC. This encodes CASTGTEVYNEQFF. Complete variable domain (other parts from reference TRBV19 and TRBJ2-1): DGGITQSPKYLFRKEGQNVTLSCEQNLNHDAMYWYRQDPGQGLRLIYYSQIVNDFQKGDIAEGYSVSREKKESFPLTVTSAQKNPTAFYLCASTGTEVYNEQFFGPGTRLTVL.

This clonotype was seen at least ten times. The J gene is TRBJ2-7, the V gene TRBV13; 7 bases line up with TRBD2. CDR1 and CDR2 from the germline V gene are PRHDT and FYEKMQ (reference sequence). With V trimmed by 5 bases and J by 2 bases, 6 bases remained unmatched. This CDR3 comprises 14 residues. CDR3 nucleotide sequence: TGTGCCAGCAGCCCGCTAGCGGATACCTACGAGCAGTACTTC. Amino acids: CASSPLADTYEQYF. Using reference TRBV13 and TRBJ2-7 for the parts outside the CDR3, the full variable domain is AAGVIQSPRHLIKEKRETATLKCYPIPRHDTVYWYQQGPGQDPQFLISFYEKMQSDKGSIPDRFSAQQFSDYHSELNMSSLELGDSALYFCASSPLADTYEQYFGPGTRLTVT.

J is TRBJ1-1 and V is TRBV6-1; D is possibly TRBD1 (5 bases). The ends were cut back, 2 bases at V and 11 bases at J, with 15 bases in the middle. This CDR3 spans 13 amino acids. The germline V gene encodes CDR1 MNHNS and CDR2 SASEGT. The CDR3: CASSERGAVAAFF. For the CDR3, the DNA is TGTGCCAGCAGTGAAAGAGGGGCGGTGGCCGCTTTCTTT.

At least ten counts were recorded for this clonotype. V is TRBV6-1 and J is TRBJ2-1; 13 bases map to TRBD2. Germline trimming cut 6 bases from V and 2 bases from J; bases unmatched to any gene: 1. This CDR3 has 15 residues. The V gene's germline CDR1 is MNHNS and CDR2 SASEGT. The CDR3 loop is CASSGTSGAYNEQFF. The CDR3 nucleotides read TGTGCCAGCAGCGGGACTAGCGGGGCCTACAATGAGCAGTTCTTC.

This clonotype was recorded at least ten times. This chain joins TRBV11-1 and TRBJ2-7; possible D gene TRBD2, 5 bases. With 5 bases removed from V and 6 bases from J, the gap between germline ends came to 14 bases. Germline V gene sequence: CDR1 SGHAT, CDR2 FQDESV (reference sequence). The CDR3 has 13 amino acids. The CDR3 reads CASSVDWEREQYF. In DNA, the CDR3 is TGTGCCAGCAGCGTAGACTGGGAGCGCGAGCAGTACTTC.

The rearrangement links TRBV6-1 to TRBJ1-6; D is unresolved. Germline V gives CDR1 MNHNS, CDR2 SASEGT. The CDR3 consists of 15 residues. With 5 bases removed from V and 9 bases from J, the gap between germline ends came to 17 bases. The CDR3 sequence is CASSPGSSGFSPLHF. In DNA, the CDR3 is TGTGCCAGCAGTCCCGGGTCCTCTGGGTTTTCACCCCTCCACTTT.

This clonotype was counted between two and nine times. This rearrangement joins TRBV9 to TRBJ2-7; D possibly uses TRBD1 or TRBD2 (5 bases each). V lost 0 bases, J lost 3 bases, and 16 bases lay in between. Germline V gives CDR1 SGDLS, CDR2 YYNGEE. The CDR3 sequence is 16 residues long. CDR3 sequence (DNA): TGTGCCAGCAGCGTAGGGAGTCGCAGGGACCGCTACGAGCAGTACTTC. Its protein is CASSVGSRRDRYEQYF.

This CDR3 is CASSEPGFDRGSPLHF. CDR3 DNA: TGTGCCAGCAGTGAACCCGGATTTGACAGGGGATCACCCCTCCACTTT. The gene calls are TRBV6-1 and TRBJ1-6; 8 bases fit TRBD1. The V segment lost 2 bases and the J segment 10 bases; nucleotides outside the gene matches: 10. This CDR3 spans 16 amino acids. Germline CDR1 reads MNHNS; CDR2 reads SASEGT.

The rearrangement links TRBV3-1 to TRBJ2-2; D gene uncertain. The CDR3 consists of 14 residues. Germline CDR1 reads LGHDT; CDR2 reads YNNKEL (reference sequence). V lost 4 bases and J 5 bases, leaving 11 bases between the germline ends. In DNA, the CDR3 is TGTGCCAGCAGCCCCCGATTACCGACCGGGGAGCTGTTTTTT. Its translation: CASSPRLPTGELFF.

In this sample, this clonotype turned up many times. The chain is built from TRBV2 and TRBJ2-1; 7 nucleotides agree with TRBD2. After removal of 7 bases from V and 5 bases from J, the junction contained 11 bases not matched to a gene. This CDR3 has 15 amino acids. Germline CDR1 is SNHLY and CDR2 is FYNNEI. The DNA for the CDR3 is TGTGCCAGCACACGTCTAGCGGTCCCCGACAATGAGCAGTTCTTC. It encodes CASTRLAVPDNEQFF.